The 19 T cell receptor beta chains below were found in one sample sequenced in a study of blood T cell repertoires in COVID-19. TCRdb's copy holds only in-frame clones and misses some; the assay was immunoSEQ multiplex PCR. The sample has 150,000 to 200,000 clones; 65% to 85% are singletons. The sequenced sample was peripheral blood. These receptors were obtained from a woman aged 80 or over with active or convalescent COVID-19.

This clone was seen once. The V call is TRBV7-2, the J call TRBJ1-2, with 8 bases matching TRBD1. The CDR3 spans 14 residues. CDR1 is SGHTA, CDR2 FQGNSA, per germline. The trim removed 4 bases at V and 6 bases at J, leaving 7 bases unmatched. CDR3 sequence: CASSSRTGMDGYTF. The CDR3 bases are TGTGCCAGCAGCTCTCGGACAGGGATGGATGGCTACACCTTC.

The chain is built from TRBV7-9 and TRBJ1-2, with D uncertain. CDR1 SEHNR and CDR2 FQNEAQ come from the germline V gene (reference sequence). This CDR3 is built from 14 residues. With 10 bases removed from V and 4 bases from J, the gap between germline ends came to 19 bases. The CDR3 DNA is TGTGCCATCGGACGGACTAAAGGTGGCTATGGCTACACCTTC. Its protein product is CAIGRTKGGYGYTF.

The V gene is TRBV5-6, the J gene TRBJ2-3, with 7 nucleotides matching TRBD1. Germline V gives CDR1 SGHDT, CDR2 YYEEEE. The CDR3 is 15 amino acids. The trim removed 4 bases at V and 10 bases at J, leaving 15 bases unmatched. The CDR3 protein is CASSPIPGTVIAQYF. The CDR3 region has the DNA TGTGCCAGCAGCCCTATCCCCGGGACAGTGATCGCGCAGTATTTT.

The chain employs TRBV4-3 and TRBJ1-3; 9 bases align to TRBD1. The CDR3 runs to 18 residues. Germline V lookup: CDR1 LGHNA, CDR2 YSLEER. V was pared by 6 bases and J by 0 bases, with 12 bases of the junction left unmatched. The CDR3 DNA follows: TGCGCCAGCAGGTCCGGGACAGGGCATATTTCCTCTGGAAACACCATATATTTT. Its translation: CASRSGTGHISSGNTIYF.

V usage is TRBV10-3 and J usage is TRBJ1-3, with D possibly TRBD1 on 6 matching bases. Germline values: CDR1 ENHRY, CDR2 SYGVKD. The CDR3 is made up of 15 amino acids. Trimming pared 4 bases from V and 3 bases from J, leaving 13 bases between. This CDR3 reads CAISAGGGRGNTIYF. The CDR3 DNA is TGTGCCATCAGTGCCGGGGGGGGCCGTGGAAACACCATATATTTT.

The count of this clone is one. The rearrangement links TRBV30 to TRBJ1-5; D possibly corresponds to TRBD1 (5 bases). CDR1 and CDR2 from the germline V gene are GTSNPN and SVGIG (reference sequence). The length of the CDR3 is 14 residues. The V gene lost 0 bases and the J gene lost 6 bases, with 12 bases spanning the gap. The CDR3 protein is CAWSVFQGTQPQHF. The CDR3 DNA sequence: TGTGCCTGGAGTGTGTTCCAGGGCACTCAGCCCCAGCATTTT.

This clone was recorded once. CDR3 coding DNA: TGTGCCAGCAGCCAAGAGAGAGGGTCAGGCTCACCCCTCCACTTT. This translates into CASSQERGSGSPLHF. The V call is TRBV3-1 (or the pseudogene TRBV3-2), the J call TRBJ1-6, with no clear D. V lost 0 bases, J lost 10 bases, and 13 bases lay in between. The CDR3 is made up of 15 amino acids. The germline V gene encodes CDR1 LGHDT and CDR2 YNNKEL (reference sequence).

Here the CDR3 reads CASSTSGLAGARQYF. CDR3 bases: TGTGCCAGCAGCACCTCGGGACTAGCGGGGGCCCGGCAGTATTTT. The V and J genes are TRBV7-2 and TRBJ2-3, with TRBD2 matching over 14 bases. CDR1 and CDR2 (germline): SGHTA, FQGNSA. This CDR3 comprises 15 residues. Trimming at V came to 5 bases and at J to 11 bases, leaving 9 bases not matched to a gene.

The V call is TRBV10-3, the J call TRBJ1-6, with 10 nucleotides matching TRBD1. CDR1 and CDR2 from the germline V gene are ENHRY and SYGVKD. The CDR3 has 18 residues. J was trimmed by 7 bases and V by 0 bases; bases with no gene match: 9. CDR3 DNA: TGTGCCATCAGTGAGTCGGGGACAGGGGACTCCCCGAATTCACCCCTCCACTTT. Protein sequence: CAISESGTGDSPNSPLHF.

The rearrangement links TRBV18 to TRBJ1-1; tentative D call: TRBD1 (5 bases). This CDR3 has 14 amino acids. V was clipped by 6 bases and J by 0 bases, with 11 bases between them. Germline assignment: CDR1 KGHSH and CDR2 LQKENI. CDR3 amino acids: CASSDREMNTEAFF. CDR3 sequence (DNA): TGTGCCAGCTCTGACAGAGAGATGAACACTGAAGCTTTCTTT.

This chain joins TRBV6-6 and TRBJ2-1, with 13 bases fitting TRBD2. The CDR3 is 14 residues long. Losses at the gene ends were 6 bases for V and 11 bases for J; bases not matched to a gene: 7. Germline V gene data show CDR1 as MNHNY and CDR2 as SVGAGI (reference sequence). CDR3 sequence reads: CASSPGTSGTQQFF. The CDR3 DNA sequence: TGTGCCAGCAGCCCCGGGACTAGCGGGACCCAGCAGTTCTTC.

The rearrangement joins TRBV3-1 (or the pseudogene TRBV3-2) to TRBJ1-5; D remains ambiguous. CDR3 length: 14 residues. The germline V gene encodes CDR1 LGHDT and CDR2 YNNKEL (reference sequence). The V and J ends lost 2 bases and 4 bases respectively, with 9 bases between them. CDR3 sequence (DNA): TGTGCCAGCAGCCAATCCCAGTTTAATCAGCCCCAGCATTTT. It specifies CASSQSQFNQPQHF.

The chain has TRBV10-3 and TRBJ1-6; 7 bases agree with TRBD1. CDR3 length equals 12 residues. The V gene end was trimmed by 10 bases and the J gene end by 9 bases; junction bases not matched to a gene: 6. The germline V gene encodes CDR1 ENHRY and CDR2 SYGVKD. CDR3 coding DNA: TGTGCCAGCCAGGGGGACGGTTCACCCCTCCACTTT. Its protein is CASQGDGSPLHF.

The chain employs TRBV2 and TRBJ2-3, with TRBD2 identical over 8 bases. The trim removed 6 bases at V and 2 bases at J, leaving 4 bases unmatched. Per the germline V gene, CDR1 is SNHLY and CDR2 is FYNNEI. The CDR3 is 14 residues long. The CDR3 loop reads CASSVAGPTDTQYF. CDR3 DNA: TGTGCCAGCAGCGTAGCGGGGCCCACAGATACGCAGTATTTT.

As to this clone: This same CDR3 is encoded by further DNA sequences in the sample. The chain joins TRBV28 to TRBJ1-1, with D perhaps matching TRBD1 (6 bases). V dropped 9 bases and J dropped 4 bases, with 12 bases sitting between them. Germline values: CDR1 MDHEN, CDR2 SYDVKM. This CDR3 is 12 amino acids long. The CDR3 sequence: CASVQGFTEAFF. In DNA, the CDR3 is TGTGCCAGTGTACAGGGCTTCACTGAAGCTTTCTTT.

V is TRBV7-2 and J is TRBJ1-1, with TRBD1 matching 7 bases. CDR1 is SGHTA, CDR2 FQGNSA, per germline. This CDR3 has 15 residues. The J segment lost 2 bases and the V segment lost 4 bases, leaving 7 bases of the junction unmatched. The CDR3 DNA is TGTGCCAGCAGCTCCCAGGGACAGATCAACACTGAAGCTTTCTTT. It is translated as CASSSQGQINTEAFF.

The chain is built from TRBV5-1 and TRBJ2-5, with 10 bases fitting TRBD2. The germline V gene has CDR1 SGHRS and CDR2 YFSETQ. V shed 4 bases, J shed 4 bases, and the junction held 7 bases outside the gene matches. The CDR3 spans 15 residues. The chain's CDR3 is CASSGLAGGGETQYF. The CDR3 DNA reads as TGCGCCAGCAGCGGCTTAGCGGGGGGCGGAGAGACCCAGTACTTC.

The chain uses TRBV7-6 and TRBJ2-3, with 12 bases aligning to TRBD1. V gave up 4 bases and J gave up 3 bases; unmatched junction bases: 11. Germline V gene data show CDR1 as SGHVS and CDR2 as FNYEAQ. The CDR3 is 18 amino acids. Here the CDR3 DNA reads TGTGCCAGCAGCTCCCCGGGACAGGGGGCCCGCGAAACAGATACGCAGTATTTT. It is translated as CASSSPGQGARETDTQYF. The full variable domain, rest sourced from reference TRBV7-6 and TRBJ2-3, is GAGVSQSPRYKVTKRGQDVALRCDPISGHVSLYWYRQALGQGPEFLTYFNYEAQQDKSGLPNDRFSAERPEGSISTLTIQRTEQRDSAMYRCASSSPGQGARETDTQYFGPGTRLTVL.

The chain is built from TRBV3-1 (or the pseudogene TRBV3-2) and TRBJ2-1, with 8 positions matching TRBD1. The V segment lost 1 base and the J segment 4 bases; nucleotides outside the gene matches: 3. CDR1 and CDR2 (germline): LGHDT, YNNKEL (reference sequence). The CDR3 sequence is 15 residues long. The CDR3 sequence is CASSQGQGSYNEQFF. The CDR3, as DNA: TGTGCCAGCAGCCAAGGACAGGGGTCATACAATGAGCAGTTCTTC.